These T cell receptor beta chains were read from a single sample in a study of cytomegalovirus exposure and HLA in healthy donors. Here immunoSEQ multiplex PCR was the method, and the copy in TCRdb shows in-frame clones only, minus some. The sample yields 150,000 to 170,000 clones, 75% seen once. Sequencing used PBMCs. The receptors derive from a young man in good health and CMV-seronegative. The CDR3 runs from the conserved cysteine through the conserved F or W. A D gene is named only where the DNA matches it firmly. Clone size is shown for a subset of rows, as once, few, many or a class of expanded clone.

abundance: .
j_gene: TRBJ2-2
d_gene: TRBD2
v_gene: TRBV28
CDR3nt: TGTGCCAGCAGTTCGACTAGCGGGAGGCCCGGGGAGCTGTTTTTT
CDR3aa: CASSSTSGRPGELFF

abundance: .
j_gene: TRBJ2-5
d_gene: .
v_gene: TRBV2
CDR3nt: TGTGCCAGCAGTGCGGCAGGGGTACAAGAGACCCAGTACTTC
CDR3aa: CASSAAGVQETQYF

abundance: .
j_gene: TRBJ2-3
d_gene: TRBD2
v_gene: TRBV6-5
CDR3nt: TGTGCCACCGCCGGGACTAGCGGGACGGATACGCAGTATTTT
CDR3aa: CATAGTSGTDTQYF

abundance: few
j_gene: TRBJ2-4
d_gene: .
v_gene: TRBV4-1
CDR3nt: TGCGCCAGCAGCCAAGGAGTTGGAGCGGGTGAAAACATTCAGTACTTC
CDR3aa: CASSQGVGAGENIQYF

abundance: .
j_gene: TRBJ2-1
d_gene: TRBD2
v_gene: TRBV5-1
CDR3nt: TGCGCCAGCCGGTTCGCGGGAGGGGCTGAGCAGTTCTTC
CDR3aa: CASRFAGGAEQFF

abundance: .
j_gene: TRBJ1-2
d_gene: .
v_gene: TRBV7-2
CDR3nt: TGTGCCAGCAGCACTGCCTCCGGGACACCTGATGGCTACACCTTC
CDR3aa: CASSTASGTPDGYTF

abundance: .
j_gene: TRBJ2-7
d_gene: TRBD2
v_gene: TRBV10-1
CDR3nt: TGCGCCAGCAGTGAGTCGGGGGGGAGGGACGAGCAGTACTTC
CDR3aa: CASSESGGRDEQYF

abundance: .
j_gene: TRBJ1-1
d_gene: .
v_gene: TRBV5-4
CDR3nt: TGTGCCAGCAGCTTCGACAGACTGAACACTGAAGCTTTCTTT
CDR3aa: CASSFDRLNTEAFF

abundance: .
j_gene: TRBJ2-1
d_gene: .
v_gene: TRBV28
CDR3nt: TGTGCCAGCAGTACCACAGGTGTGCAGTTCTTC
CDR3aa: CASSTTGVQFF

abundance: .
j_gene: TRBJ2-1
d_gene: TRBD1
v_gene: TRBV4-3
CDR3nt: TGCGCCAGCAGCCAAGATTGGGACAGGGGGAACAATGAGCAGTTCTTC
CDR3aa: CASSQDWDRGNNEQFF

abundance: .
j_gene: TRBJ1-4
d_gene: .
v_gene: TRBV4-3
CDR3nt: TGCGCCAGCAGCCAGAATTTCGGTGAAAAACTGTTTTTT
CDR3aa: CASSQNFGEKLFF

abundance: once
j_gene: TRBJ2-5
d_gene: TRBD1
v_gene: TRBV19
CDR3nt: TGTGCCACCGACCCCGGGACAGGGCCCGAGACCCAGTACTTC
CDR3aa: CATDPGTGPETQYF

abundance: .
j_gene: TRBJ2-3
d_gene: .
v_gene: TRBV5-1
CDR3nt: TGCGCCAGCAGCTTGGGCACCAGTCGTGATACGCAGTATTTT
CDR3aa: CASSLGTSRDTQYF

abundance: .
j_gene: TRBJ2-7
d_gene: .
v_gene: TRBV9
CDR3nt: TGTGCCAGCACCAAAGGATGGAACGGCCCAGGCGAGCAGTACTTC
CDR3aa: CASTKGWNGPGEQYF

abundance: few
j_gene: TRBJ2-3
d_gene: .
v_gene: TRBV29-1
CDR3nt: TGCAGCGTTGGTGGCGGGGCCTCCGATACGCAGTATTTT
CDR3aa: CSVGGGASDTQYF

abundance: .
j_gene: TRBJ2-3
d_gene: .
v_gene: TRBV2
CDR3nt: TGTGCCAGCAGTCCCCGGGTCACCCGAGAAGATACGCAGTATTTT
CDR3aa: CASSPRVTREDTQYF

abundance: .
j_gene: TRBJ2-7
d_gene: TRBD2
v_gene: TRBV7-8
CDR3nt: TGTGCCAGCAGCTCTGCCGGGACTAGCGGGAGGGCGTTCCACGAGCAGTACTTC
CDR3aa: CASSSAGTSGRAFHEQYF

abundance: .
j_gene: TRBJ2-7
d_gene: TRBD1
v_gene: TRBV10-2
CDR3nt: TGCGCCAGCAGCGGCTGGAAGGGGGCCTCCTACGAGCAGTACTTC
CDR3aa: CASSGWKGASYEQYF

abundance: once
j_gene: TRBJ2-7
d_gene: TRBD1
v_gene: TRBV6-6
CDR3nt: TGTGCCAGCAGTAAATCCCGGGACAGGGTCTACGAGCAGTACTTC
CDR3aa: CASSKSRDRVYEQYF

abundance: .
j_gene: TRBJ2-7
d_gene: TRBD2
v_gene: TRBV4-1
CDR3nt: TGCGCCAGCAGCCGGGGACTAGCGGGAATAGGGGGCGAGCAGTACTTC
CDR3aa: CASSRGLAGIGGEQYF

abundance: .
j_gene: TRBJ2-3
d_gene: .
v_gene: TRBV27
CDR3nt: TGTGCCAGCACCCCGGGGTACCCCTTAGATACGCAGTATTTT
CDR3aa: CASTPGYPLDTQYF

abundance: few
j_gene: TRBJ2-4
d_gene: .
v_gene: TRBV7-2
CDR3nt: TGTGCCAGCAGCAACGGGATAGCGGAAGCACTAGCCAAAAACATTCAGTACTTC
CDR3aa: CASSNGIAEALAKNIQYF

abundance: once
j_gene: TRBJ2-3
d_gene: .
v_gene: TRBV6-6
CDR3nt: TGTGCCAGTTCCAGCGCAGATACGCAGTATTTT
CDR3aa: CASSSADTQYF

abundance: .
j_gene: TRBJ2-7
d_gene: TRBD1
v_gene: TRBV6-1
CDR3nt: TGTGCCAGCACCGAACGGGACAGAAGCACCTACGAGCAGTACTTC
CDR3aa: CASTERDRSTYEQYF

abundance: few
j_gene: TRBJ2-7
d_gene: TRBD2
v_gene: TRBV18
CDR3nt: TGTGCCAGCTCAATTAGCGGGAGGCTGAGCTCCTACGAGCAGTACTTC
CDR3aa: CASSISGRLSSYEQYF

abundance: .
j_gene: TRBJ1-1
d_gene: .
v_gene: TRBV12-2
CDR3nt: TGTGCAAGTCGCTTAGCGGGACGGGGGAGGGTGAACACTGAAGCTTTCTTT
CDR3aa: CASRLAGRGRVNTEAFF

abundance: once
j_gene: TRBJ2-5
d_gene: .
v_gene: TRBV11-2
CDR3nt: TGTGCCAGCAGCTTTCACCGGAGGACGGCTTTGGACGAGACCCAGTACTTC
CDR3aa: CASSFHRRTALDETQYF

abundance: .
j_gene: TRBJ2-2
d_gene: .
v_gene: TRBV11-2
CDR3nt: TGTGCCAGCAGCTCTCGGACTCTTGGGGAGCTGTTTTTT
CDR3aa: CASSSRTLGELFF

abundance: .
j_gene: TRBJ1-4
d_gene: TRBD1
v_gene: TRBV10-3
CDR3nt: TGTGCCATCAGTGCCTACTCTACAGGGGAGAATGAAAAGCTGTTTTTT
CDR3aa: CAISAYSTGENEKLFF

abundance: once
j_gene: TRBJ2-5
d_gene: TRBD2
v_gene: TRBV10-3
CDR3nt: TGTGCCACCTTCTACGCCGGCGGGAGTGCTTGGGGAGAGACCCAGTACTTC
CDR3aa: CATFYAGGSAWGETQYF

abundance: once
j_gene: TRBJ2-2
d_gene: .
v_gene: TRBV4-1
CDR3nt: TGCGCCAGCAGCCAAGGAACAGTCCGAAACACCGGGGAGCTGTTTTTT
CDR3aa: CASSQGTVRNTGELFF

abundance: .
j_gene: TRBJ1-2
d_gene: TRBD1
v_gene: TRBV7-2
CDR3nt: TGTGCCAGCAGCTCGACAGGGAATCAGTATGGCTACACCTTC
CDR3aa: CASSSTGNQYGYTF

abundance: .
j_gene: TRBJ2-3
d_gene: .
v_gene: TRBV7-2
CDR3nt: TGTGCCAGCAGCCCTGGCGGAAGCGATACGCAGTATTTT
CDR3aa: CASSPGGSDTQYF

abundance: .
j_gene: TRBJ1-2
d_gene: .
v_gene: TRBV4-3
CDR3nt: TGCGCCAGCAGCCAAGATCGGAGGGGACTTTATGGCTACACCTTC
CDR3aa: CASSQDRRGLYGYTF

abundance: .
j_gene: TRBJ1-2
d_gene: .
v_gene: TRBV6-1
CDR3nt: TGTGCCAGCAGTTTTTCGGGAGACTATGGCTACACCTTC
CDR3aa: CASSFSGDYGYTF

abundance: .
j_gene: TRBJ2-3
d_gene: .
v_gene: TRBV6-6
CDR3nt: TGTGCCAGCAGTTCGCTGACTACGAGCACAGATACGCAGTATTTT
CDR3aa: CASSSLTTSTDTQYF

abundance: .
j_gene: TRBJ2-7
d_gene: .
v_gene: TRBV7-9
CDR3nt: TGTGCCAGCAGCGGAGACAGCAGCTACGAGCAGTACTTC
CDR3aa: CASSGDSSYEQYF

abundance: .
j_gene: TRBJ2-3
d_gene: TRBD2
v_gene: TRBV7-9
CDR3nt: TGTGCCAGCAGCTCCGGGACTAGCGGAAACACAGATACGCAGTATTTT
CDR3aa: CASSSGTSGNTDTQYF

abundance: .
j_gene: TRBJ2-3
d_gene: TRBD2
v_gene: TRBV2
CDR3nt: TGTGCCAGCCCATTGAACGGGACTAGAGCAGATACGCAGTATTTT
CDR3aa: CASPLNGTRADTQYF

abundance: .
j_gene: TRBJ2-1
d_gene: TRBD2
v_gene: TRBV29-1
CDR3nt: TGCAGCGTTGAAGATCCCGGGAGACTAGCGGTCAATGAGCAGTTCTTC
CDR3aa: CSVEDPGRLAVNEQFF